Following are 23 T cell receptor beta chains from one sample sequenced in a study of blood T cell repertoires in COVID-19. TCRdb keeps only in-frame clones here, not all; method: immunoSEQ multiplex PCR. The profile shows about 250,000 clones, approximately 85% of them singletons. Specimen: peripheral blood. These receptors came from a man aged 45-65 years with COVID-19, enrolled during active disease.

This clone showed up just once. The chain carries TRBV5-1 and TRBJ2-2; D possibly corresponds to TRBD1 (6 bases). V shed 4 bases and J shed 5 bases, with 21 bases lying between them. The CDR3 has 17 residues. Per germline, CDR1 SGHRS and CDR2 YFSETQ. The CDR3 DNA reads as TGCGCCAGCAGCCGAAGGACAGCCCTGTTGGAAACCGGGGAGCTGTTTTTT. Protein sequence: CASSRRTALLETGELFF.

The chain links TRBV4-2 to TRBJ2-7; D uncertain. The CDR3 is 13 residues long. Germline assignment: CDR1 LGHNA and CDR2 YNFKEQ. Trimming removed 5 bases from V and 2 bases from J, with 10 bases in between. The CDR3 nucleotides are TGTGCCAGCAGCTCCGACTTAACCTACGAGCAGTACTTC. It specifies CASSSDLTYEQYF.

The genes are TRBV9 and TRBJ2-6, with D perhaps TRBD1 (6 bases). Germline CDR1 and CDR2: SGDLS and YYNGEE. This CDR3 region has 15 residues. The ends were cut back, 4 bases at V and 0 bases at J, with 8 bases in the middle. CDR3 loop: CASSTQGSGANVLTF. The CDR3 DNA is TGTGCCAGCAGCACACAGGGCTCTGGGGCCAACGTCCTGACTTTC. Complete variable domain (other parts from reference TRBV9 and TRBJ2-6): DSGVTQTPKHLITATGQRVTLRCSPRSGDLSVYWYQQSLDQGLQFLIQYYNGEERAKGNILERFSAQQFPDLHSELNLSSLELGDSALYFCASSTQGSGANVLTFGAGSRLTVL.

The chain joins TRBV4-3 to TRBJ1-6, with 7 positions matching TRBD1. Germline lookup yields CDR1 LGHNA and CDR2 YSLEER. This CDR3 spans 16 amino acids. With V trimmed by 0 bases and J by 9 bases, 8 bases remained unmatched. The CDR3: CASSQDVDRRSSPLHF. The CDR3 DNA sequence: TGCGCCAGCAGCCAAGACGTGGACAGGCGGTCTTCACCCCTCCACTTT.

V gene TRBV20-1 combines with J gene TRBJ1-1; D unclear. Germline V gene sequence: CDR1 DFQATT, CDR2 SNEGSKA (reference sequence). V was clipped by 3 bases and J by 7 bases, with 9 bases between them. The CDR3 spans 11 residues. This chain's CDR3 is CSASSGFEAFF. The CDR3 nucleotides read TGCAGTGCTAGTAGCGGCTTTGAAGCTTTCTTT.

The genes are TRBV6-2 or TRBV6-3 and TRBJ2-3; D may be TRBD2 (5 bases). The CDR3 sequence is 15 residues long. Between the trimmed V and J ends, which lost 6 bases and 3 bases, there was a span of 16 bases. Germline CDR1 MNHEY, CDR2 SVGEGT. The CDR3 loop is CASSSPTVATDTQYF. CDR3 DNA: TGTGCCAGCAGCTCTCCGACGGTAGCGACAGATACGCAGTATTTT.

This clone showed up just once. V gene TRBV10-1 combines with J gene TRBJ2-3; unclear D gene. Between the trimmed V and J ends, which lost 2 bases and 0 bases, there was a span of 6 bases. Per germline, CDR1 WNHNN and CDR2 SYGVQD (reference sequence). This CDR3 has 14 residues. The CDR3 sequence: CASSENPSTDTQYF. CDR3 nucleotide sequence: TGCGCCAGCAGTGAGAATCCTAGCACAGATACGCAGTATTTT.

The J gene is TRBJ2-3, the V gene TRBV10-3, with D possibly being TRBD1 (7 bases). The CDR3 totals 14 residues. Deletions cut 10 bases from V and 4 bases from J, with 18 bases between. In germline, CDR1 is ENHRY, CDR2 SYGVKD. This chain's CDR3 is CASNRQGGADTQYF. In DNA, the CDR3 is TGTGCCAGTAACCGACAGGGAGGCGCAGATACGCAGTATTTT.

The gene calls are TRBV4-2 and TRBJ2-1, with 10 bases that match TRBD2. CDR1 and CDR2 (germline): LGHNA, YNFKEQ. The J segment lost 7 bases and the V segment lost 2 bases, leaving 8 bases of the junction unmatched. This CDR3 has 16 amino acids. The CDR3 DNA sequence: TGTGCCAGCAGCCAAACCGGGACTAGCGCAAGAAATGAGCAGTTCTTC. Translating gives CASSQTGTSARNEQFF.

This chain links TRBV6-5 with TRBJ2-1; D is possibly TRBD2 (6 bases). CDR1 is MNHEY and CDR2 is SVGAGI in the germline V gene. This CDR3 is built from 14 residues. V was pared by 5 bases and J by 6 bases, with 14 bases between. This CDR3 is CASSPTRDSNEQFF. The CDR3 bases are TGTGCCAGCAGTCCAACCCGGGACTCCAATGAGCAGTTCTTC.

In this sample, this clone turned up a few times. The J gene is TRBJ1-5, the V gene TRBV10-2, with D unclear. CDR1 WSHSY and CDR2 SAAADI come from the germline V gene. The V end was cut by 3 bases, the J end by 1 base, with 7 bases between. The CDR3 has 14 amino acids. CDR3 loop: CASSEEASNQPQHF. CDR3 DNA: TGCGCCAGCAGTGAAGAAGCCAGCAATCAGCCCCAGCATTTT.

The chain joins TRBV6-5 to TRBJ2-2, with 7 bases lining up with TRBD1. The CDR3 is made up of 15 amino acids. V trimming: 7 bases; J trimming: 4 bases; junction bases outside the gene matches: 9. The germline CDR1 and CDR2 sequences are MNHEY and SVGAGI. The CDR3, as DNA: TGTGCCAGCATGACGCCGACAGGGAGCACCGGGGAGCTGTTTTTT. Its protein product is CASMTPTGSTGELFF.

The chain combines TRBV2 with TRBJ1-6; TRBD1 is a possible D gene (6 bases). Germline V gene lookup returns CDR1 SNHLY and CDR2 FYNNEI. This CDR3 contains 15 residues. The V and J ends lost 6 bases and 0 bases respectively, with 9 bases between them. In DNA form, the CDR3 reads TGTGCCAGCAGACCGGACAGCTCCTATAATTCACCCCTCCACTTT. This encodes CASRPDSSYNSPLHF.

The chain carries TRBV5-4 and TRBJ2-2; TRBD1 matches at 11 bases. CDR3 length: 15 amino acids. The junction had 4 bases not matched to a gene; V was cut back by 4 bases and J by 5 bases. Germline CDR1 is SGHNT and CDR2 is YYREEE (reference sequence). As DNA, the CDR3 is TGTGCCAGCAGCACCGGGACAGGGGGGACCGGGGAGCTGTTTTTT. Encoded protein: CASSTGTGGTGELFF. Full variable domain (missing parts from reference TRBV5-4 and TRBJ2-2): ETGVTQSPTHLIKTRGQQVTLRCSSQSGHNTVSWYQQALGQGPQFIFQYYREEENGRGNFPPRFSGLQFPNYSSELNVNALELDDSALYLCASSTGTGGTGELFFGEGSRLTVL.

This chain joins TRBV5-5 and TRBJ1-2, with TRBD1 as a possible D gene (5 bases). This CDR3 comprises 15 residues. Germline CDR1 reads SGHKS; CDR2 reads YYEKEE (reference sequence). V shed 0 bases and J shed 2 bases, with 11 bases lying between them. CDR3 in amino acids: CASSLGDWENYGYTF. The CDR3 DNA is TGTGCCAGCAGCTTGGGGGACTGGGAAAACTATGGCTACACCTTC. Together with reference TRBV5-5 and TRBJ1-2, the CDR3 gives the full variable domain: DAGVTQSPTHLIKTRGQQVTLRCSPISGHKSVSWYQQVLGQGPQFIFQYYEKEERGRGNFPDRFSARQFPNYSSELNVNALLLGDSALYLCASSLGDWENYGYTFGSGTRLTVV.

This clone was seen a handful of times. The chain has TRBV4-1 and TRBJ2-5; 9 bases map to TRBD2. The CDR3 spans 13 residues. Per germline, CDR1 MGHRA and CDR2 YSYEKL. The CDR3 region is CSSGGTLQETQYF. CDR3 coding DNA: TGCTCAAGCGGGGGGACTCTACAAGAGACCCAGTACTTC.

The chain combines TRBV25-1 with TRBJ2-2, with 8 positions matching TRBD1. Trimming at V came to 4 bases and at J to 6 bases, leaving 10 bases not matched to a gene. In germline, CDR1 is MGHDK, CDR2 SYGVNS. The CDR3 covers 16 residues. Here the CDR3 reads CASSAGQGSSAGELFF. In DNA, the CDR3 is TGTGCCAGCAGTGCTGGACAGGGTTCGAGCGCCGGGGAGCTGTTTTTT.

This clone has only one observation. The V call is TRBV5-6, the J call TRBJ1-2, with D uncertain. V shed 0 bases and J shed 7 bases, with 10 bases lying between them. In germline, CDR1 is SGHDT, CDR2 YYEEEE. This CDR3 comprises 13 residues. The CDR3 reads CASSLALEGGYTF. The CDR3, as DNA: TGTGCCAGCAGCTTGGCCCTGGAGGGTGGCTACACCTTC.

This clone has more than one count but fewer than ten. The rearrangement links TRBV12-3 or TRBV12-4 to TRBJ1-2; D not certain. This CDR3 region has 13 residues. V was shortened by 3 bases and J by 7 bases, with 12 bases between the two germline ends. CDR3 protein: CASSFGGGGGYTF. The CDR3 DNA is TGTGCCAGCAGTTTTGGAGGTGGCGGTGGCTACACCTTC.

The genes are TRBV5-1 and TRBJ1-1, with TRBD1 matching 7 bases. Per the germline V gene, CDR1 is SGHRS and CDR2 is YFSETQ. The junction had 7 bases not matched to a gene; V was cut back by 4 bases and J by 4 bases. The CDR3 contains 14 residues. The CDR3 region has the DNA TGCGCCAGCAGCCCCTCGACAGGGATCACTGAAGCTTTCTTT. This translates into CASSPSTGITEAFF.

The chain combines TRBV20-1 with TRBJ1-2, with D hard to call. V lost 3 bases and J 4 bases, leaving 9 bases between the germline ends. This CDR3 has 12 residues. Looked up from germline, CDR1 is DFQATT and CDR2 is SNEGSKA (reference sequence). The CDR3 sequence: CSASKEGYGYTF. For the CDR3, the DNA is TGCAGTGCTAGTAAAGAGGGCTATGGCTACACCTTC.

Only one count was recorded for this clone. This sample also contains other DNA sequences that code for the same CDR3. The genes are TRBV7-3 and TRBJ2-7; maybe TRBD2 (6 bases). Trimming removed 4 bases from V and 4 bases from J, with 14 bases in between. Germline lookup yields CDR1 SGHTA and CDR2 FQGTGA. The CDR3 sequence is 14 residues long. The CDR3 is CASSSGTGAYEQYF. In nucleotides, the CDR3 is TGTGCCAGCAGCTCCGGGACTGGGGCATACGAGCAGTACTTC.

This clone was observed a single time. The chain is built from TRBV3-1 (or the pseudogene TRBV3-2) and TRBJ1-4; 9 nucleotides match TRBD1. This CDR3 is built from 15 residues. CDR1 and CDR2 (germline): LGHDT, YNNKEL (reference sequence). The trim removed 5 bases at V and 8 bases at J, leaving 9 bases unmatched. The CDR3, as DNA: TGTGCCAGCAGCAAAAGGACAGGGGCGTTCGAAAAACTGTTTTTT. Its translation: CASSKRTGAFEKLFF.